Each of the 17 T cell receptor beta chains below was sequenced from the same sample in a study of OX40 agonist ivuxolimab in advanced cancers. Produced via immunoSEQ multiplex PCR; TCRdb's table is partial and in-frame only. Here the sample spans about 72,000 clones, roughly 89% being singletons. The material sequenced was CD4+ or CD8+ T cells sorted from blood, taken in a trial of the OX40 agonist ivuxolimab. The receptor source for this set is an adult with an advanced solid tumor such as melanoma, head and neck, liver or kidney cancer.

This clone has a single count. CDR3 protein: CASSQDGRGFGTDTQYF. CDR3 DNA: TGCGCCAGCAGCCAAGATGGCCGGGGGTTCGGCACAGATACGCAGTATTTT. This chain connects TRBV4-1 to TRBJ2-3; TRBD2 might be the D (6 bases). V was pared by 0 bases and J by 1 base, with 14 bases between. Germline lookup yields CDR1 MGHRA and CDR2 YSYEKL. The CDR3 length is 17 residues.

The V and J genes are TRBV2 and TRBJ1-3; D remains unclear. Per germline, CDR1 SNHLY and CDR2 FYNNEI. V was cut by 4 bases and J by 0 bases, with 7 bases left in between. The CDR3 contains 14 residues. The CDR3 spells CASSVWDSGNTIYF. In DNA form, the CDR3 reads TGTGCCAGCAGTGTCTGGGACTCTGGAAACACCATATATTTT.

The V call is TRBV18, the J call TRBJ2-1, with D perhaps matching TRBD1 (5 bases). Germline lookup yields CDR1 KGHSH and CDR2 LQKENI. The germline V and J ends were trimmed by 2 bases and 2 bases, with 13 bases remaining between them. The CDR3 sequence is 16 residues long. CDR3: CASSPGARKTYNEQFF. CDR3 nucleotide sequence: TGTGCCAGCTCACCAGGGGCGAGGAAAACCTACAATGAGCAGTTCTTC. The variable domain in full, with the rest retrieved from reference TRBV18 and TRBJ2-1, is NAGVMQNPRHLVRRRGQEARLRCSPMKGHSHVYWYRQLPEEGLKFMVYLQKENIIDESGMPKERFSAEFPKEGPSILRIQQVVRGDSAAYFCASSPGARKTYNEQFFGPGTRLTVL.

The J gene is TRBJ2-1, the V gene TRBV28; 9 nucleotides align to TRBD2. The length of the CDR3 is 16 residues. The trim removed 3 bases at V and 4 bases at J, leaving 7 bases unmatched. Germline V gene sequence: CDR1 MDHEN, CDR2 SYDVKM. DNA for the CDR3: TGTGCCAGCAGTTTCTCCCCGACTAGCGGTTACAATGAGCAGTTCTTC. It yields the protein CASSFSPTSGYNEQFF.

The chain combines TRBV7-9 with TRBJ1-3; 9 bases map to TRBD1. After removal of 7 bases from V and 8 bases from J, the junction contained 6 bases not matched to a gene. Germline V gene lookup returns CDR1 SEHNR and CDR2 FQNEAQ (reference sequence). This CDR3 comprises 13 residues. In DNA form, the CDR3 reads TGTGCCAGCAACCCAGGACAGGGGCACACCATATATTTT. It specifies CASNPGQGHTIYF.

The chain links TRBV28 to TRBJ1-3; D gene uncertain. The germline CDR1 and CDR2 sequences are MDHEN and SYDVKM. The CDR3 has 15 residues. The germline V and J ends were trimmed by 9 bases and 0 bases, with 15 bases remaining between them. In DNA form, the CDR3 reads TGTGCCAGTACCCCGTACTTTAACTCTGGAAACACCATATATTTT. Translating gives CASTPYFNSGNTIYF. Variable domain in full (rest from reference TRBV28 and TRBJ1-3): DVKVTQSSRYLVKRTGEKVFLECVQDMDHENMFWYRQDPGLGLRLIYFSYDVKMKEKGDIPEGYSVSREKKERFSLILESASTNQTSMYLCASTPYFNSGNTIYFGEGSWLTVV.

The chain recombines TRBV7-2 with TRBJ2-7; TRBD1 agrees at 9 bases. The CDR3 sequence is 15 residues long. Germline CDR1 and CDR2: SGHTA and FQGNSA. Trimming removed 5 bases from V and 5 bases from J; junction bases left unmatched: 10. The CDR3 DNA follows: TGTGCCAGCAGCCTAAGACAGGGGGGAAGAGACGAGCAGTACTTC. Protein: CASSLRQGGRDEQYF.

The chain is built from TRBV5-1 and TRBJ2-7; D uncertain. Trimming shortened V by 0 bases and J by 6 bases, and 13 bases separated the two germline ends. CDR1 and CDR2 from the germline V gene are SGHRS and YFSETQ. The CDR3 is 14 amino acids. The CDR3 nucleotides read TGCGCCAGCAGCTTGGGACTCCCTGTTAGCGAGCAGTACTTC. It codes for CASSLGLPVSEQYF.

The V call is TRBV5-8, the J call TRBJ2-4; 7 bases line up with TRBD1. This CDR3 is 17 amino acids long. Germline-derived CDR1 and CDR2 are SGHTS and YDEGEE. V shed 3 bases and J 0 bases; nucleotides not matched to a gene: 9. CDR3 sequence reads: CASSSVLTGLAKNIQYF. CDR3 sequence (DNA): TGTGCCAGCAGCTCCGTATTGACAGGGCTAGCCAAAAACATTCAGTACTTC.

The CDR3 nucleotides are TGTGCCAGCAGCTTTACCTCTGGGGCCAACGTCCTGACTTTC. Translation: CASSFTSGANVLTF. This sequence joins TRBV7-9 and TRBJ2-6; D is unclear. The CDR3 extends over 14 amino acids. In germline, CDR1 is SEHNR, CDR2 FQNEAQ (reference sequence). V gave up 3 bases and J gave up 0 bases, with 3 bases separating them.

This clone was seen a handful of times. The chain combines TRBV7-6 with TRBJ1-6; D may be TRBD1 (6 bases). Trimming took 6 bases from V and 5 from J, leaving 11 bases between them. The CDR3 sequence is 14 residues long. From germline, CDR1 is SGHVS and CDR2 FNYEAQ. The CDR3 spells CASSSDRNNSPLHF. CDR3 DNA: TGTGCCAGCAGTTCCGACAGGAATAATTCACCCCTCCACTTT.

The chain uses TRBV6-6 and TRBJ2-7, with D possibly being TRBD1 or TRBD2 (5 bases each). The CDR3 covers 15 residues. V lost 0 bases, J lost 3 bases, and 12 bases lay in between. Germline-derived CDR1 and CDR2 are MNHNY and SVGAGI (reference sequence). Here the CDR3 reads CASSYSTGGGYEQYF. Here the CDR3 DNA reads TGTGCCAGCAGTTACTCGACGGGTGGGGGCTACGAGCAGTACTTC.

This chain uses TRBV29-1 with TRBJ2-1; 9 bases map to TRBD2. The CDR3 loop spans 14 amino acids. V lost 4 bases, J lost 5 bases, and 6 bases stayed unmatched. Per germline, CDR1 SQVTM and CDR2 ANQGSEA. Written as DNA, the CDR3 is TGCAGCGTTGCTACTAGCGGGCTGGACAATGAGCAGTTCTTC. It translates to CSVATSGLDNEQFF.

This rearrangement joins TRBV28 to TRBJ1-2, with a weak D call TRBD1 (5 bases). The germline V gene encodes CDR1 MDHEN and CDR2 SYDVKM. Deletions cut 2 bases from V and 5 bases from J, with 15 bases between. This CDR3 region has 15 residues. CDR3 coding DNA: TGTGCCAGCAGTTTAGGTGGGGCCCAGGGTTATGGCTACACCTTC. This gives the protein CASSLGGAQGYGYTF.

The chain couples TRBV5-1 to TRBJ2-5, with 12 bases aligning to TRBD1. The V and J ends lost 3 bases and 3 bases, in that order; junction bases with no gene match: 6. Germline values: CDR1 SGHRS, CDR2 YFSETQ. The CDR3 is 16 residues long. CDR3 amino acids: CASSSTGTGGEETQYF. In nucleotides, the CDR3 is TGCGCCAGCAGCTCAACCGGGACAGGGGGCGAAGAGACCCAGTACTTC.

The rearrangement joins TRBV5-8 to TRBJ2-2; TRBD2 aligns across 8 bases. The CDR3 loop spans 16 amino acids. Germline V gene data show CDR1 as SGHTS and CDR2 as YDEGEE. The trim removed 0 bases at V and 5 bases at J, leaving 6 bases unmatched. CDR3 sequence: CASSLDTGGRTGELFF. In DNA form, the CDR3 reads TGTGCCAGCAGCTTGGACACGGGGGGGCGAACCGGGGAGCTGTTTTTT.

This chain joins TRBV5-6 and TRBJ2-3; D is unresolved. The CDR3 sequence is 16 residues long. Trimming stripped 2 bases from V and 2 bases from J, with 15 bases between. The germline V gene has CDR1 SGHDT and CDR2 YYEEEE. CDR3 region: CASSFTPFRTTDTQYF. The CDR3 nucleotides are TGTGCCAGCAGCTTTACACCCTTCCGGACCACAGATACGCAGTATTTT.